The rows below give T cell receptor beta chains drawn from one sample of a study of shared T cell receptors in the human thymus. TCRdb keeps only in-frame clones here, not all; method: immunoSEQ multiplex PCR. This table has approximately 760,000 clones, roughly 85% appearing once. Separately, the same data were catalogued under a study of human thymus T cells.

The sequenced sample was thymocytes. Source of these receptors: a girl less than two years old with a congenital heart defect. Both conserved end residues are part of each CDR3. D genes are given only for firm matches. Clone size, where shown, is once, few, many, or a class for clones that have expanded.

V gene	J gene	D gene	clone size	CDR3 protein	CDR3 DNA
TRBV4-2	TRBJ1-6	TRBD1	few	CASSQEAKTGGISLSSYNSPLHF	TGTGCCAGCAGCCAAGAGGCCAAAACAGGGGGCATCTCACTAAGCTCCTATAATTCACCCCTCCACTTT
TRBV9	TRBJ1-4	-	-	CASSVDEAVSAEKLFF	TGTGCCAGCAGCGTAGACGAGGCGGTGTCCGCTGAAAAACTGTTTTTT
TRBV6-1	TRBJ1-3	TRBD1	once	CASSEIDKDRLSGNTIYF	TGTGCCAGCAGTGAGATAGACAAGGACAGGCTCTCTGGAAACACCATATATTTT
TRBV6-1	TRBJ1-5	TRBD1	-	CASGQGEGRWQPQHF	TGTGCCAGCGGACAGGGGGAGGGTCGATGGCAGCCCCAGCATTTT
TRBV10-2	TRBJ2-5	-	once	CASNDCQGHSKTQYF	TGCGCCAGCAATGATTGCCAAGGACACTCAAAGACCCAGTACTTC
TRBV30	TRBJ1-1	-	-	CAWSVIRESDTEAFF	TGTGCCTGGAGTGTTATCAGGGAATCGGACACTGAAGCTTTCTTT
TRBV28	TRBJ2-7	-	-	CASSNTGRKYEQYF	TGTGCCAGCAGCAACACGGGTCGAAAATACGAGCAGTACTTC
TRBV7-9	TRBJ1-2	TRBD1	-	CASSLELGQGANYGYTF	TGTGCCAGCAGCTTAGAACTGGGACAGGGAGCTAACTATGGCTACACCTTC
TRBV7-2	TRBJ1-2	TRBD1	-	CASSLGGTGPPGGYTF	TGTGCCAGCAGCTTAGGAGGGACAGGGCCCCCGGGTGGCTACACCTTC
TRBV19	TRBJ2-7	-	-	CASTLDSSSYEQYF	TGTGCCAGTACCCTGGACAGTAGCTCCTACGAGCAGTACTTC
TRBV4-1	TRBJ2-3	-	-	CASSQAWIMSVSTDTQYF	TGCGCCAGCAGCCAAGCCTGGATAATGAGCGTAAGCACAGATACGCAGTATTTT
TRBV5-5	TRBJ1-2	-	-	CASSPPRSGTNYGYTF	TGTGCCAGCAGCCCTCCCCGGAGCGGAACTAACTATGGCTACACCTTC
TRBV27	TRBJ1-6	TRBD1	-	CASSVRQGNNSPLHF	TGTGCCAGCAGTGTAAGACAGGGGAATAATTCACCCCTCCACTTT
TRBV7-6	TRBJ2-3	TRBD2	-	CASSFSGGLKDTQYF	TGTGCCAGCAGCTTTAGCGGGGGGTTGAAAGATACGCAGTATTTT
TRBV6-1	TRBJ2-7	-	-	CASRTGPGGEQYF	TGTGCCAGCAGGACCGGTCCCGGCGGGGAGCAGTACTTC
TRBV10-3	TRBJ2-4	TRBD1	-	CAISEPEDRAENIQYF	TGTGCCATCAGTGAGCCAGAGGACAGGGCAGAAAACATTCAGTACTTC
TRBV29-1	TRBJ2-1	TRBD2	-	CSVPTGGEENNEQFF	TGCAGCGTACCCACGGGGGGGGAGGAAAACAATGAGCAGTTCTTC